This is a list of T cell receptor beta chains from one sample in a study of T cell repertoires in cytomegalovirus infection. TCRdb used MiXCR to reprocess the reads, holding one entry per CDR3 protein. The table includes about 89,000 distinct CDR3 sequences, 29% detected once. No antigen has been assigned to these receptors. The sample consisted of CD8+ T cells from cultured PBMCs, taken from culture after CMV antigen stimulation. These receptors originate from a human donor in good health (CMV status not recorded). Some clones in this sample may be carry-over from other donors' samples. The conserved cysteine and the conserved F or W are not part of the CDR3 here. Not all rows give a size; the values are once, few, many and, for expanded clones, a class.

clone_size j_call v_call cdr3_aa
. TRBJ2-3 TRBV24-1 ATSDSLFTDTQY
. TRBJ2-3 TRBV11-2 ASSPTYGVPDTQY
. TRBJ2-7 TRBV27 ASSVWGGYEQY
. TRBJ2-1 TRBV7-9 ASSWGIALSYNEQF
. TRBJ1-1 TRBV7-8 ASSFSFIPGTLNEAF
many TRBJ2-7 TRBV7-8 ASSLRTGLGYEQY
many TRBJ1-1 TRBV27 ASSFGRVGTEAF
once TRBJ2-1 TRBV29-1 SVVAGGPDNEQF
. TRBJ1-1 TRBV19 ASSIPYYEAF
few TRBJ2-7 TRBV20-1 SARDDQGAYEQY
. TRBJ2-7 TRBV7-9 ASSAPGQGTLYEQY
. TRBJ2-6 TRBV20-1 SARLGSGANVLT
. TRBJ2-7 TRBV27 ASSLSPTYEQY
many TRBJ1-1 TRBV6-5 ASTPGRMNTEAF
. TRBJ2-3 TRBV7-8 ASSSTGDTQY
many TRBJ1-3 TRBV25-1 ASSEPTGLSGNTIY
few TRBJ2-7 TRBV30 AWRAGSYEQY
. TRBJ1-2 TRBV25-1 ASSEGNYGYT
few TRBJ2-1 TRBV10-3 AISGMRGASYNEQF
many TRBJ2-2 TRBV6-5 ASSPFQGIGPGELF
. TRBJ1-6 TRBV28 ATKRESYVALH
. TRBJ2-7 TRBV12-3/TRBV12-4 ASGWTRTYEQY
. TRBJ2-2 TRBV27 ASSIRLAGTGELF
few TRBJ2-3 TRBV28 ASSSTDWGLTDTQY
. TRBJ2-1 TRBV12-3/TRBV12-4 ASTTGLRYNEQF
. TRBJ2-3 TRBV4-1 ASSQALGADTQY
few TRBJ2-7 TRBV6-1 ASTTTEGFTYEQY
. TRBJ2-7 TRBV7-9 ASSLGRLEQY
. TRBJ1-1 TRBV12-3/TRBV12-4 ASSDHRGREVVTEAF
once TRBJ2-7 TRBV28 ASSTTPGGHDEQY
few TRBJ2-7 TRBV7-8 ASSLAYRDEQY
. TRBJ2-1 TRBV12-3/TRBV12-4 ASSPFEGGSEQF
. TRBJ1-6 TRBV19 ASSIGQGAGSPLH
. TRBJ1-1 TRBV7-8 ASSLRANTEAF
few TRBJ1-5 TRBV27 ASSSTSNQPQH
. TRBJ2-5 TRBV28 ASTTSGGATLQETQY
many TRBJ2-7 TRBV27 ASSLAGGPHEQY
. TRBJ2-1 TRBV10-3 AIRGENDYEQF
. TRBJ2-1 TRBV4-1 ASSQDGGGGRGYNEQF
. TRBJ1-2 TRBV24-1 ATSDWDRAYGYT
few TRBJ2-2 TRBV29-1 SVFTGGVRTGELF
. TRBJ2-7 TRBV7-6 ASSPEPEAHYEQY
. TRBJ2-7 TRBV27 ASIKRGDEQY
. TRBJ2-3 TRBV12-3/TRBV12-4 ASLGQGMSMNTQY
few TRBJ2-3 TRBV7-2 ASSLRGAWADTQY
. TRBJ1-6 TRBV15 ATSTEPVKGYNSPLH
. TRBJ2-7 TRBV11-2 ASSGWGNRGEQY
. TRBJ1-2 TRBV7-4 ASSLDGPYGYT
. TRBJ2-4 TRBV7-9 ASSLGTGSKNIQY
. TRBJ1-2 TRBV29-1 SVGQGDGGYT
. TRBJ2-1 TRBV7-8 ASSLLAGELQF
many TRBJ1-1 TRBV10-3 AISERAGSNTEAF
few TRBJ2-1 TRBV19 ASASSSYNEQF
many TRBJ1-5 TRBV19 ASHPRTDPINQPQH
few TRBJ2-2 TRBV10-3 AISEAGPGELF
many TRBJ1-1 TRBV12-3/TRBV12-4 ASSYLAGTKNTEAF
. TRBJ2-6 TRBV24-1 ATSASLGANVLT
few TRBJ2-5 TRBV18 ASSPPDSEETQY